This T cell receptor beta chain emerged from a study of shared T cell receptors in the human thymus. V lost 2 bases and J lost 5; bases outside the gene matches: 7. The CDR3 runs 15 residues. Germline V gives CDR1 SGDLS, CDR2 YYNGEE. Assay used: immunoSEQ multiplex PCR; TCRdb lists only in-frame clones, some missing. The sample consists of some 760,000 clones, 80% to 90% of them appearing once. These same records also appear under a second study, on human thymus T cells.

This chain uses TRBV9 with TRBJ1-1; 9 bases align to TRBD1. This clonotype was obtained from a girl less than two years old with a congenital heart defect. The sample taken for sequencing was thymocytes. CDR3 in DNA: TGTGCCAGCAGCGTTTCGGGACAGGGCCCTACTGAAGCTTTCTTT. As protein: CASSVSGQGPTEAFF.